This is a list of T cell receptor beta chains from one sample in a study of neoadjuvant anti-PD-1 for oral cavity cancer. Assay used: immunoSEQ multiplex PCR; TCRdb lists only in-frame clones, some missing. This table has over 14,000 clones, about three quarters appearing once. The input for sequencing was PBMCs, taken before nivolumab (anti-PD-1) treatment. All receptors come from a person between 40 and 79 years old with oral cavity squamous cell carcinoma. Both conserved end residues are part of each CDR3. D genes are given only for firm matches. Size tells how often a clone was seen (once, few, many) or the class of an expanded clone, and some rows leave it out.

D	V	size	J	CDR3	DNA
TRBD2	TRBV2	.	TRBJ2-1	CASISAGKGLGEQFF	TGTGCCAGCATTTCAGCGGGGAAGGGCTTGGGTGAGCAGTTCTTC
.	TRBV6-1	few	TRBJ2-7	CASRDSQGRKEQYF	TGTGCCAGCAGGGACTCCCAGGGGCGAAAAGAGCAGTACTTC
.	TRBV29-1	.	TRBJ2-7	CSVARESEQYF	TGCAGCGTTGCCAGGGAGTCCGAGCAGTACTTC
.	TRBV25-1	once	TRBJ2-1	CASSESTQNRPNEQFF	TGTGCCAGCAGTGAATCAACGCAAAATCGCCCTAATGAGCAGTTCTTC
.	TRBV4-1	few	TRBJ1-1	CASSQVSGRAVNTEAFF	TGCGCCAGCAGCCAAGTAAGTGGTAGGGCGGTGAACACTGAAGCTTTCTTT
.	TRBV7-3	.	TRBJ1-2	CASSTIDSLRGYTF	TGTGCCAGCAGCACCATCGACAGTTTACGAGGCTACACCTTC
TRBD1	TRBV15	few	TRBJ2-7	CATSRGWGQDSYEQYF	TGTGCCACCAGCAGAGGATGGGGACAGGACTCCTACGAGCAGTACTTC
TRBD1	TRBV28	.	TRBJ2-3	CASIQGASRDSTDTQYF	TGTGCCAGCATCCAGGGGGCCTCGCGCGATAGCACAGATACGCAGTATTTT
TRBD1	TRBV5-1	.	TRBJ1-1	CASSAPGGWTEAFF	TGCGCCAGCAGCGCCCCAGGGGGGTGGACTGAAGCTTTCTTT
.	TRBV14	few	TRBJ1-6	CASSQESRKMSPLHF	TGTGCCAGCAGCCAAGAGAGCAGGAAGATGTCACCCCTCCACTTT
TRBD1	TRBV10-2	.	TRBJ1-1	CASSESTRQGEGNTEAFF	TGCGCCAGCAGTGAGTCGACAAGACAGGGTGAGGGGAACACTGAAGCTTTCTTT
TRBD1	TRBV11-2	.	TRBJ1-5	CASSLDGQGGFPQHF	TGTGCCAGCAGCTTAGACGGACAGGGGGGTTTTCCCCAGCATTTT
.	TRBV5-1	.	TRBJ1-4	CASSYMGGTGEKLFF	TGCGCCAGCAGCTACATGGGGGGCACTGGTGAAAAACTGTTTTTT
TRBD1	TRBV27	few	TRBJ1-6	CASTGTGGFTSPLHF	TGTGCCAGCACCGGGACAGGGGGGTTTACTTCACCCCTCCACTTT
TRBD1	TRBV7-6	few	TRBJ1-2	CASSIQAAGTGDGYTF	TGTGCCAGCAGCATCCAAGCGGCCGGGACAGGGGATGGCTACACCTTC
TRBD1	TRBV5-1	.	TRBJ2-4	CASSLLPDRERLAKNIQYF	TGCGCCAGCAGCTTGTTACCGGACAGGGAGAGGCTGGCCAAAAACATTCAGTACTTC
.	TRBV28	few	TRBJ1-2	CASNPGGTYGYTF	TGTGCCAGCAACCCCGGAGGGACCTATGGCTACACCTTC
.	TRBV7-9	.	TRBJ1-2	CASRPTLNYGYTF	TGTGCCAGCAGACCCACCCTTAACTATGGCTACACCTTC